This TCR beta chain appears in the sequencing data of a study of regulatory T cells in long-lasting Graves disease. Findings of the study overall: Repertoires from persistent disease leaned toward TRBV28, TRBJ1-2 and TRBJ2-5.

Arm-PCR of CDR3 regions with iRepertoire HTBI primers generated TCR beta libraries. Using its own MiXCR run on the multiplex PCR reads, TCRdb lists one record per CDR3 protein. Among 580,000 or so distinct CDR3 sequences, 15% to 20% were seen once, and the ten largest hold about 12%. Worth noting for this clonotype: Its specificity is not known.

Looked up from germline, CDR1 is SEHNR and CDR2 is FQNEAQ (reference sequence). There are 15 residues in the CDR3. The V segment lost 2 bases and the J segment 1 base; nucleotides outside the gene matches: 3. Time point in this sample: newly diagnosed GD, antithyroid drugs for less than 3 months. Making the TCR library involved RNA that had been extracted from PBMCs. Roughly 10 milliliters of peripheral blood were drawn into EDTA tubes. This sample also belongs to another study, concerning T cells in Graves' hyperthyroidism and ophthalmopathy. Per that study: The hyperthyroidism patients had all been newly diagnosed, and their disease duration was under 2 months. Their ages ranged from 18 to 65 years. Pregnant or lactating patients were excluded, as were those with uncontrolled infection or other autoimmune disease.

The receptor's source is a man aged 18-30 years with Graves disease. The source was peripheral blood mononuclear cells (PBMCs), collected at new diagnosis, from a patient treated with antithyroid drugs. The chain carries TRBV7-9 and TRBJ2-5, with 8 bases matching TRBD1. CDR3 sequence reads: CASSLTDRAQETQYF. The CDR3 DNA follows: TGTGCCAGCAGCTTAACGGACAGGGCCCAAGAGACCCAGTACTTC.